One sample yielded the 29 T cell receptor beta chains listed below, sequenced in a study of early T cells in non-severe SARS-CoV-2 infection. TCRdb reprocessed the 5' RACE reads via MiXCR and lists one record per CDR3 protein. The data show 66,000 or so distinct CDR3 sequences, with roughly 13% seen just once and about 7.7% held by the top ten. The sample consisted of whole blood. All receptors derive from an adult who was a healthcare worker with PCR-confirmed SARS-CoV-2 infection or an uninfected control (not recorded which).

The V gene is TRBV7-2, the J gene TRBJ1-2, with 7 bases identical to TRBD1. V lost 4 bases and J lost 4; bases outside the gene matches: 3. Germline CDR1 and CDR2: SGHTA and FQGNSA. This CDR3 is built from 13 residues. The CDR3 sequence: CASSSTGIYGYTF. The CDR3 region has the DNA TGTGCCAGCAGCTCGACAGGGATCTATGGCTACACCTTC.

This chain connects TRBV14 to TRBJ2-7, with 7 bases identical to TRBD1. This CDR3 spans 14 amino acids. The trim removed 4 bases at V and 12 bases at J, leaving 15 bases unmatched. CDR1 and CDR2 from the germline V gene are SGHDN and FVKESK. The DNA of the CDR3 is TGTGCCAGCAGCCGGGACAGTGGCCCTGATAATAGGTACTTC. It translates to CASSRDSGPDNRYF.

The chain carries TRBV5-8 and TRBJ2-2, with D hard to call. Per the germline V gene, CDR1 is SGHTS and CDR2 is YDEGEE. The CDR3 sequence is 17 residues long. V lost 0 bases, J lost 2 bases, and 14 bases lay in between. The CDR3 loop is CASSLGGWGVNTGELFF. The CDR3, as DNA: TGTGCCAGCAGCTTGGGAGGTTGGGGTGTCAACACCGGGGAGCTGTTTTTT.

This clonotype was seen ten or more times. The rearrangement links TRBV7-9 to TRBJ2-1; D might be TRBD1 (6 bases). Germline values: CDR1 SEHNR, CDR2 FQNEAQ (reference sequence). The V gene lost 4 bases and the J gene lost 3 bases, with 19 bases spanning the gap. CDR3 size: 17 residues. CDR3 protein: CASSSYQQGNVYNEQFF. In DNA form, the CDR3 reads TGTGCCAGCAGCTCTTATCAACAGGGAAATGTCTACAATGAGCAGTTCTTC.

The chain joins TRBV11-2 to TRBJ1-2; a weak D match, TRBD1 (5 bases). V was shortened by 5 bases and J by 4 bases, with 17 bases between the two germline ends. The CDR3 is 15 amino acids. The germline gives CDR1 SGHAT, CDR2 FQNNGV. The chain's CDR3 is CASSATQGTPYGYTF. CDR3 nucleotide sequence: TGTGCCAGCAGCGCGACACAAGGGACCCCCTATGGCTACACCTTC. Complete variable domain (other parts from reference TRBV11-2 and TRBJ1-2): EAGVAQSPRYKIIEKRQSVAFWCNPISGHATLYWYQQILGQGPKLLIQFQNNGVVDDSQLPKDRFSAERLKGVDSTLKIQPAKLEDSAVYLCASSATQGTPYGYTFGSGTRLTVV.

This chain joins TRBV29-1 and TRBJ1-2, with a tentative D call TRBD1 (5 bases). CDR1 is SQVTM, CDR2 ANQGSEA, per germline. This CDR3 has 11 amino acids. Trimming took 5 bases from V and 2 from J, leaving 6 bases between them. DNA for the CDR3: TGCAGCGTTTGGGACAACTATGGCTACACCTTC. Translating gives CSVWDNYGYTF.

This clonotype occurred a few times. The chain uses TRBV9 and TRBJ2-5; D is uncertain. CDR3 length equals 14 residues. Germline values: CDR1 SGDLS, CDR2 YYNGEE. Trimming cost V 0 bases and J 1 base, with 7 bases left between them. This chain's CDR3 is CASSVGVGQETQYF. The CDR3 DNA reads TGTGCCAGCAGCGTAGGGGTCGGCCAAGAGACCCAGTACTTC.

The chain recombines TRBV27 with TRBJ2-5, with TRBD2 identical over 10 bases. The length of the CDR3 is 17 residues. V lost 6 bases and J lost 4; bases outside the gene matches: 14. Germline values: CDR1 MNHEY, CDR2 SMNVEV (reference sequence). The CDR3 DNA is TGTGCCAGCAGCCCCATACAAGCGGGAGGGCCAAGAGAGACCCAGTACTTC. Protein product: CASSPIQAGGPRETQYF.

This clonotype was observed a handful of times. The rearrangement links TRBV7-9 to TRBJ2-7; 7 bases line up with TRBD2. This CDR3 is built from 15 residues. The V and J ends lost 1 base and 0 bases, in that order; junction bases with no gene match: 3. CDR1 is SEHNR and CDR2 is FQNEAQ in the germline V gene (reference sequence). The DNA of the CDR3 is TGTGCCAGCAGCTTAGTCGGGAGGAGCTCCTACGAGCAGTACTTC. It yields the protein CASSLVGRSSYEQYF. The full variable domain, in which reference TRBV7-9 and TRBJ2-7 provide the parts outside the CDR3, is DTGVSQNPRHKITKRGQNVTFRCDPISEHNRLYWYRQTLGQGPEFLTYFQNEAQLEKSRLLSDRFSAERPKGSFSTLEIQRTEQGDSAMYLCASSLVGRSSYEQYFGPGTRLTVT.

This clonotype was recorded once. Possible read error: a much larger clone is one base away. The chain joins TRBV28 to TRBJ1-2; D is undetermined. The CDR3 covers 10 residues. Germline lookup yields CDR1 MDHEN and CDR2 SYDVKM. CDR3 DNA: TGTACCACGAGGGAGGGCGGCTACACCTTC. Translation: CTTREGGYTF.

This clonotype turned up a few times. The rearrangement joins TRBV6-6 to TRBJ2-6, with 8 bases matching TRBD1. This CDR3 region has 17 residues. From germline, CDR1 is MNHNY and CDR2 SVGAGI (reference sequence). Trimming took 6 bases from V and 2 from J; bases not matched to a gene: 9. CDR3 residues: CASSRTGQATGANVLTF. In DNA, the CDR3 is TGTGCCAGCAGCAGGACAGGGCAGGCTACTGGGGCCAACGTCCTGACTTTC.

This clonotype was picked up a small number of times. The chain carries TRBV9 and TRBJ2-1; D is unclear. Germline loops: CDR1 SGDLS, CDR2 YYNGEE. V dropped 0 bases and J dropped 9 bases, with 4 bases sitting between them. The CDR3 is made up of 11 amino acids. CDR3 in amino acids: CASSVGSEQFF. The CDR3 coding sequence is TGTGCCAGCAGCGTAGGTAGTGAGCAGTTCTTC.

At least ten counts were recorded for this clonotype. CDR3 amino acids: CSARKVGRGRTNEKLFF. In DNA form, the CDR3 reads TGCAGTGCTAGAAAGGTTGGGAGGGGAAGAACTAATGAAAAACTGTTTTTT. The rearrangement uses TRBV20-1 and TRBJ1-4, with D possibly being TRBD1 (5 bases). CDR1 is DFQATT, CDR2 SNEGSKA, per germline (reference sequence). V was pared by 2 bases and J by 1 base, with 17 bases between. The CDR3 contains 17 residues.

This clonotype was observed a few times. CDR3 sequence (DNA): TGTGCCAGCAGAATGGGACTAGCGGGAATACAGACCCAGTACTTC. Translating it yields CASRMGLAGIQTQYF. The chain recombines TRBV28 with TRBJ2-5; 13 nucleotides line up with TRBD2. There are 15 residues in the CDR3. V lost 6 bases, J lost 6 bases, and 7 bases stayed unmatched. Germline V gene data show CDR1 as MDHEN and CDR2 as SYDVKM. Combining the CDR3 with reference TRBV28 and TRBJ2-5 gives the whole variable domain DVKVTQSSRYLVKRTGEKVFLECVQDMDHENMFWYRQDPGLGLRLIYFSYDVKMKEKGDIPEGYSVSREKKERFSLILESASTNQTSMYLCASRMGLAGIQTQYFGPGTRLLVL.

A few counts support this clonotype. The CDR3 coding sequence is TGCGCCAGCAGCTTTCAGACTAGCGGGGGCCAAGAGACCCAGTACTTC. Translated: CASSFQTSGGQETQYF. The gene calls are TRBV5-1 and TRBJ2-5; 12 bases match TRBD2. In germline, CDR1 is SGHRS, CDR2 YFSETQ. The CDR3 spans 16 residues. With V trimmed by 2 bases and J by 1 base, 3 bases remained unmatched.

This clonotype has just a few counts. This chain connects TRBV10-3 to TRBJ2-1; D is ambiguous. This CDR3 region has 12 residues. The V end lost 0 bases, the J end lost 13 bases, and 10 bases lay between the germline ends. Germline lookup yields CDR1 ENHRY and CDR2 SYGVKD. CDR3 DNA: TGTGCCATCAGTGAGTCGCCGGAATTTCAGTTCTTC. This translates into CAISESPEFQFF.

This clonotype was picked up many times. This chain uses TRBV7-6 with TRBJ2-1; 9 positions match TRBD2. The V segment lost 1 base and the J segment 7 bases; nucleotides outside the gene matches: 14. Germline assignment: CDR1 SGHVS and CDR2 FNYEAQ. CDR3 length: 18 amino acids. CDR3 coding DNA: TGTGCCAGCAGCTTAGTACTCAGCGGGGGGAAAGGGGGAAATGAGCAGTTCTTC. It specifies CASSLVLSGGKGGNEQFF.

In its sample, this clonotype was seen many times. The chain uses TRBV28 and TRBJ1-5, with no clear D. The CDR3 loop spans 12 amino acids. Trimming cost V 8 bases and J 3 bases, with 8 bases left between them. The germline gives CDR1 MDHEN, CDR2 SYDVKM. The CDR3 DNA reads as TGTGCCAGCGAAACAAACAATCAGCCCCAGCATTTT. Translation gives CASETNNQPQHF.

This clonotype was observed a few times. This chain connects TRBV10-3 to TRBJ2-2; 13 bases map to TRBD2. The CDR3 covers 14 residues. The germline CDR1 and CDR2 sequences are ENHRY and SYGVKD. V gave up 10 bases and J gave up 5 bases; unmatched junction bases: 4. The CDR3 protein is CASGLAGATGELFF. CDR3 sequence (DNA): TGTGCCAGCGGACTAGCGGGAGCAACCGGGGAGCTGTTTTTT.

This clonotype was seen a handful of times. The chain joins TRBV7-2 to TRBJ2-2; D is uncertain. The CDR3 extends over 17 amino acids. Germline-derived CDR1 and CDR2 are SGHTA and FQGNSA. The V end was cut by 5 bases, the J end by 4 bases, with 20 bases between. For the CDR3, the DNA is TGTGCCAGCAGCGCAAGAGGACGGACCTCAGGCACCGGGGAGCTGTTTTTT. The encoded protein is CASSARGRTSGTGELFF.

This clonotype was seen only once. The V and J genes are TRBV27 and TRBJ2-7; D is unresolved. The CDR3 length is 15 residues. Germline loops: CDR1 MNHEY, CDR2 SMNVEV (reference sequence). Between the trimmed V and J ends, which lost 3 bases and 2 bases, there was a span of 14 bases. The CDR3 spells CASSFGLASPYEQYF. CDR3 DNA sequence: TGTGCCAGCAGTTTCGGATTGGCGAGCCCCTACGAGCAGTACTTC.

This clonotype was found a few times. Here the CDR3 reads CASSLRLAGGLENTGELFF. In nucleotides, the CDR3 is TGTGCCAGCAGCTTAAGGCTAGCGGGAGGACTGGAGAACACCGGGGAGCTGTTTTTT. The rearrangement links TRBV11-2 to TRBJ2-2, with 11 bases identical to TRBD2. Trimming cost V 2 bases and J 1 base; bases outside gene matches: 9. The CDR3 length is 19 residues. Germline V gene data show CDR1 as SGHAT and CDR2 as FQNNGV. Supplemented by reference TRBV11-2 and TRBJ2-2, the full variable domain reads EAGVAQSPRYKIIEKRQSVAFWCNPISGHATLYWYQQILGQGPKLLIQFQNNGVVDDSQLPKDRFSAERLKGVDSTLKIQPAKLEDSAVYLCASSLRLAGGLENTGELFFGEGSRLTVL.

The sample holds a few counts of this clonotype. V and J are TRBV4-1 and TRBJ2-5, with unresolved D. This CDR3 has 13 amino acids. The ends were cut back, 0 bases at V and 5 bases at J, with 7 bases in the middle. CDR1 MGHRA and CDR2 YSYEKL come from the germline V gene. CDR3 bases: TGCGCCAGCAGCCAAGATCCTGGTGAGACCCAGTACTTC. This gives the protein CASSQDPGETQYF.

This chain links TRBV7-2 with TRBJ2-1; possible D gene TRBD1, 5 bases. The CDR3 covers 14 residues. Germline V lookup: CDR1 SGHTA, CDR2 FQGNSA. V was trimmed by 3 bases and J by 7 bases, leaving 13 bases between them. The CDR3 here is CASSLETVANEQFF. In DNA, the CDR3 is TGTGCCAGCAGCTTGGAGACAGTTGCTAATGAGCAGTTCTTC.

This clonotype was seen a few times. The V gene is TRBV6-1, the J gene TRBJ2-1, with TRBD1 identical over 8 bases. The length of the CDR3 is 14 residues. Germline V lookup: CDR1 MNHNS, CDR2 SASEGT. V shed 3 bases and J 11 bases; nucleotides not matched to a gene: 9. The CDR3 sequence is CASSETGAGLKQFF. The CDR3 region has the DNA TGTGCCAGCAGTGAGACAGGGGCCGGGCTGAAGCAGTTCTTC.

This clonotype was counted a few times. The rearrangement links TRBV14 to TRBJ2-2; no firm D call. Germline CDR1 and CDR2: SGHDN and FVKESK. The CDR3 consists of 14 residues. V was pared by 2 bases and J by 2 bases, with 6 bases between. The CDR3 here is CASSQFRNTGELFF. The DNA of the CDR3 is TGTGCCAGCAGCCAATTCCGTAACACCGGGGAGCTGTTTTTT.

This clonotype appeared many times. V gene TRBV5-4 combines with J gene TRBJ1-2; D possibly corresponds to TRBD1 (5 bases). The V gene lost 3 bases and the J gene lost 4 bases, with 13 bases spanning the gap. Germline values: CDR1 SGHNT, CDR2 YYREEE (reference sequence). CDR3 length: 14 amino acids. Here the CDR3 DNA reads TGTGCCAGCAGCTCCGGGGGAAACGTCTATGGCTACACCTTC. This codes for CASSSGGNVYGYTF.

The sample holds many counts of this clonotype. This sequence joins TRBV4-1 and TRBJ2-3; 8 bases are a match to TRBD1. CDR1 and CDR2 (germline): MGHRA, YSYEKL. V was clipped by 4 bases and J by 2 bases; unmatched bases: 5. This CDR3 contains 15 residues. The chain's CDR3 is CASSPGQGTTDTQYF. In nucleotides, the CDR3 is TGCGCCAGCAGCCCCGGACAGGGCACCACAGATACGCAGTATTTT.

This clonotype was recorded a few times. The chain employs TRBV5-1 and TRBJ1-1; 9 bases align to TRBD1. Germline V gene lookup returns CDR1 SGHRS and CDR2 YFSETQ. V lost 1 base to trimming and J lost 4 bases; unmatched junction nucleotides: 2. CDR3 length: 14 residues. Written as DNA, the CDR3 is TGCGCCAGCAGCTTGTGGACAGGGGTCACTGAAGCTTTCTTT. It translates to CASSLWTGVTEAFF.